One and the same sample provided the 20 T cell receptor beta chains below, sequenced in a study of blood T cell repertoires in COVID-19. The protocol was immunoSEQ multiplex PCR, while the TCRdb copy is restricted to in-frame clones and leaves out a portion. The data show 60,000 to 70,000 clones, more than 85% seen once. Sequenced sample: peripheral blood. These receptors originate from a human donor with active COVID-19. The donor label of this sample is uncertain.

The rearrangement uses TRBV11-2 and TRBJ2-3; 9 bases are a match to TRBD2. This CDR3 contains 15 residues. Losses at the gene ends were 5 bases for V and 2 bases for J; bases not matched to a gene: 5. The germline gives CDR1 SGHAT, CDR2 FQNNGV. CDR3 bases: TGTGCCAGCAGCACCCGGACTAGCGACACAGATACGCAGTATTTT. It specifies CASSTRTSDTDTQYF.

The CDR3 DNA is TGCGCCAGCAGTACGGGACAGGGACACTACGAGCAGTACTTC. This encodes CASSTGQGHYEQYF. V is TRBV10-1 and J is TRBJ2-7; 9 bases align to TRBD1. The germline CDR1 and CDR2 sequences are WNHNN and SYGVQD (reference sequence). J gave up 3 bases and V 5 bases, and 5 bases lay outside the gene matches. The CDR3 is made up of 14 amino acids.

The chain has TRBV24-1 and TRBJ2-7; D is possibly TRBD2 (5 bases). The CDR3 sequence is 16 residues long. V lost 7 bases, J lost 0 bases, and 18 bases lay in between. CDR1 and CDR2 from the germline V gene are KGHDR and SFDVKD. The CDR3 DNA reads as TGTGCCACCAGCGATGCGCCGGGAAGGAGCTCCTACGAGCAGTACTTC. Its protein is CATSDAPGRSSYEQYF.

The V gene is TRBV5-6, the J gene TRBJ2-1; the match to TRBD2 covers 7 bases. CDR1 SGHDT and CDR2 YYEEEE come from the germline V gene. Unmatched junction bases numbered 5, after V lost 0 bases and J lost 5 bases. This CDR3 contains 15 residues. CDR3 in DNA: TGTGCCAGCAGCTTGGGTTGGGAGGGAAACAATGAGCAGTTCTTC. It is translated as CASSLGWEGNNEQFF.

V is TRBV9 and J is TRBJ2-1, with 10 bases fitting TRBD2. This CDR3 is 16 amino acids long. Per germline, CDR1 SGDLS and CDR2 YYNGEE. Losses at the gene ends were 1 base for V and 3 bases for J; bases not matched to a gene: 4. In nucleotides, the CDR3 is TGTGCCAGCAGCGTAAGCGGGAGGGTTTTCTACAATGAGCAGTTCTTC. Translation: CASSVSGRVFYNEQFF. The whole variable domain, filled in from reference TRBV9 and TRBJ2-1, reads DSGVTQTPKHLITATGQRVTLRCSPRSGDLSVYWYQQSLDQGLQFLIQYYNGEERAKGNILERFSAQQFPDLHSELNLSSLELGDSALYFCASSVSGRVFYNEQFFGPGTRLTVL.

V and J are TRBV19 and TRBJ2-7; D possibly corresponds to TRBD1 (5 bases). The CDR3 length is 14 residues. V was cut by 5 bases and J by 4 bases, with 15 bases left in between. The V gene's germline CDR1 is LNHDA and CDR2 SQIVND (reference sequence). The CDR3 protein is CASSLDTLAYEQYF. The CDR3 region has the DNA TGTGCCAGTAGTTTGGACACCCTTGCTTACGAGCAGTACTTC.

V is TRBV4-3 and J is TRBJ2-7; tentative D call: TRBD2 (6 bases). This CDR3 spans 14 amino acids. The V gene's germline CDR1 is LGHNA and CDR2 YSLEER. Trimming cost V 3 bases and J 4 bases, with 13 bases left between them. Here the CDR3 DNA reads TGCGCCAGCAGCCAGACTAGGGGCGGGTACGAGCAGTACTTC. This translates into CASSQTRGGYEQYF.

The rearrangement uses TRBV20-1 and TRBJ2-7; perhaps TRBD2 as D (5 bases). The CDR3 has 11 amino acids. Trimming shortened V by 4 bases and J by 4 bases, and 8 bases separated the two germline ends. The germline CDR1 and CDR2 sequences are DFQATT and SNEGSKA (reference sequence). CDR3 protein: CSAKLAYEQYF. Written as DNA, the CDR3 is TGCAGTGCTAAGCTAGCATACGAGCAGTACTTC.

The rearrangement joins TRBV20-1 to TRBJ2-5; the D is unclear. CDR1 and CDR2 (germline): DFQATT, SNEGSKA (reference sequence). The V and J ends lost 3 bases and 5 bases respectively, with 16 bases between them. The CDR3 totals 14 residues. CDR3 sequence reads: CSASAALGEETQYF. CDR3 in DNA: TGCAGTGCTAGTGCCGCCCTGGGCGAGGAGACCCAGTACTTC.

The chain is built from TRBV10-1 and TRBJ1-1; unclear D gene. The CDR3 sequence is 15 residues long. Germline V CDR1 and CDR2: WNHNN, SYGVQD (reference sequence). Trimming took 1 base from V and 2 from J, leaving 11 bases between them. CDR3 loop: CASSEYPSANTEAFF. In DNA form, the CDR3 reads TGCGCCAGCAGTGAGTACCCCAGTGCCAACACTGAAGCTTTCTTT.

This chain connects TRBV29-1 to TRBJ2-4; 8 bases fit TRBD1. J was trimmed by 5 bases and V by 6 bases; bases with no gene match: 6. The CDR3 spans 13 residues. The V gene's germline CDR1 is SQVTM and CDR2 ANQGSEA. This CDR3 is CSVTGTGENIQYF. CDR3 nucleotides: TGCAGCGTCACAGGGACAGGTGAAAACATTCAGTACTTC.

This chain links TRBV19 with TRBJ1-1, with D possibly TRBD1 on 6 matching bases. Trimming left V 5 bases short and J 4 bases short, with 14 bases between. The CDR3 is 14 amino acids. Per the germline V gene, CDR1 is LNHDA and CDR2 is SQIVND (reference sequence). The CDR3 nucleotides read TGTGCCAGTAGTGCCTTGACAGGACCCACTGAAGCTTTCTTT. Translation: CASSALTGPTEAFF.

The chain carries TRBV6-5 and TRBJ2-3; 9 bases map to TRBD1. With 7 bases clipped from V and 2 bases from J, the junction kept 7 bases outside the gene matches. Germline values: CDR1 MNHEY, CDR2 SVGAGI. The CDR3 covers 15 residues. CDR3 sequence (DNA): TGTGCCAGCACCCGGGGACAGGGAGTCACAGATACGCAGTATTTT. Its translation is CASTRGQGVTDTQYF.

This clone showed up just once. V gene TRBV4-3 combines with J gene TRBJ2-6, with 9 nucleotides matching TRBD1. Trimming removed 1 base from V and 0 bases from J; junction bases left unmatched: 10. The germline V gene encodes CDR1 LGHNA and CDR2 YSLEER. The CDR3 is made up of 20 amino acids. The DNA of the CDR3 is TGCGCCAGCAGCCAAGGCCTCCGACAGGGGGGCCTCTCTGGGGCCAACGTCCTGACTTTC. Amino acid sequence: CASSQGLRQGGLSGANVLTF.

CDR3 protein: CASSIDSVGGTQYF. In DNA, the CDR3 is TGTGCCAGTAGTATAGACAGCGTTGGCGGTACGCAGTATTTT. The rearrangement joins TRBV19 to TRBJ2-3; D is unclear. V lost 0 bases, J lost 8 bases, and 12 bases lay in between. Germline V gene data show CDR1 as LNHDA and CDR2 as SQIVND (reference sequence). The CDR3 is made up of 14 amino acids. The whole variable domain, remainder taken from reference TRBV19 and TRBJ2-3, is DGGITQSPKYLFRKEGQNVTLSCEQNLNHDAMYWYRQDPGQGLRLIYYSQIVNDFQKGDIAEGYSVSREKKESFPLTVTSAQKNPTAFYLCASSIDSVGGTQYFGPGTRLTVL.

J is TRBJ1-2 and V is TRBV7-9; weak D call: TRBD1 (6 bases). The CDR3 consists of 17 residues. The V end lost 2 bases, the J end lost 3 bases, and 19 bases lay between the germline ends. In germline, CDR1 is SEHNR, CDR2 FQNEAQ (reference sequence). The DNA of the CDR3 is TGTGCCAGCAGCTTAATACAGGGTGGAGAGTCGGACTATGGCTACACCTTC. Amino acid sequence: CASSLIQGGESDYGYTF.

The chain has TRBV5-1 and TRBJ2-7, with TRBD2 as a possible D gene (6 bases). CDR3 length: 14 amino acids. The germline CDR1 and CDR2 sequences are SGHRS and YFSETQ. V lost 1 base and J lost 5, with 13 bases in between. The CDR3 region is CASSLRETVHEQYF. The DNA for the CDR3 is TGCGCCAGCAGCTTGCGGGAGACTGTCCACGAGCAGTACTTC.

V usage is TRBV9 and J usage is TRBJ2-3; unclear D gene. Trimming cost V 4 bases and J 0 bases, with 9 bases left between them. The length of the CDR3 is 14 residues. Germline V gene sequence: CDR1 SGDLS, CDR2 YYNGEE. The CDR3 DNA reads as TGTGCCAGCAGCCCGTTTACTAGCACAGATACGCAGTATTTT. Amino acid sequence: CASSPFTSTDTQYF.

The chain combines TRBV24-1 with TRBJ2-7; D is perhaps TRBD2 (6 bases). CDR3 length equals 12 residues. V was shortened by 4 bases and J by 8 bases, with 11 bases between the two germline ends. CDR1 and CDR2 (germline): KGHDR, SFDVKD. The CDR3 reads CATSDPREQQYF. The CDR3 coding sequence is TGTGCCACCAGTGACCCACGGGAGCAGCAGTACTTC.

This rearrangement joins TRBV5-5 to TRBJ1-4; perhaps TRBD1 as D (5 bases). Germline V gene sequence: CDR1 SGHKS, CDR2 YYEKEE (reference sequence). The CDR3 consists of 12 residues. Trimming took off 4 bases at V and 8 bases at J, with 9 bases between the two ends. CDR3 nucleotide sequence: TGTGCCAGCAGCCAGACAGTCGAAAAACTGTTTTTT. Translating it yields CASSQTVEKLFF.